This TCR beta chain was sequenced for a study of T cell responses to AZD1222 COVID-19 vaccine. Analysis merged second doses at about 4 or about 12 weeks. Overall study findings and caveats: Donors were chiefly white British, with a greater number of females, and clonal diversity was perhaps underestimated. Rises in breadth and depth of Spike-specific TCRs came after two AZD1222 doses. Unmutated regions of variants are reportedly targeted by nearly half of spike-specific TCRs.

Note on this clone: Its target is not known.

Method: immunoSEQ multiplex PCR; TCRdb's copy keeps in-frame clones and lacks some. In the table there are around 120,000 clones, roughly 91% of which are singletons. The CDR3 has 12 amino acids. Germline CDR1 and CDR2: LNHDA and SQIVND (reference sequence). V was shortened by 3 bases and J by 6 bases, with 6 bases between the two germline ends. The specimen comprised peripheral blood, sampled 28 days after the second AZD1222 dose. The sequence was obtained from an adult who received the AZD1222 COVID-19 vaccine. The V gene is TRBV19, the J gene TRBJ1-5; possible D gene TRBD1, 5 bases. The CDR3 loop is CASSIGAQPQHF. The CDR3 nucleotides read TGTGCCAGTAGTATTGGGGCTCAGCCCCAGCATTTT. Based on the CDR3 plus reference TRBV19 and TRBJ1-5, the full variable domain is DGGITQSPKYLFRKEGQNVTLSCEQNLNHDAMYWYRQDPGQGLRLIYYSQIVNDFQKGDIAEGYSVSREKKESFPLTVTSAQKNPTAFYLCASSIGAQPQHFGDGTRLSIL.